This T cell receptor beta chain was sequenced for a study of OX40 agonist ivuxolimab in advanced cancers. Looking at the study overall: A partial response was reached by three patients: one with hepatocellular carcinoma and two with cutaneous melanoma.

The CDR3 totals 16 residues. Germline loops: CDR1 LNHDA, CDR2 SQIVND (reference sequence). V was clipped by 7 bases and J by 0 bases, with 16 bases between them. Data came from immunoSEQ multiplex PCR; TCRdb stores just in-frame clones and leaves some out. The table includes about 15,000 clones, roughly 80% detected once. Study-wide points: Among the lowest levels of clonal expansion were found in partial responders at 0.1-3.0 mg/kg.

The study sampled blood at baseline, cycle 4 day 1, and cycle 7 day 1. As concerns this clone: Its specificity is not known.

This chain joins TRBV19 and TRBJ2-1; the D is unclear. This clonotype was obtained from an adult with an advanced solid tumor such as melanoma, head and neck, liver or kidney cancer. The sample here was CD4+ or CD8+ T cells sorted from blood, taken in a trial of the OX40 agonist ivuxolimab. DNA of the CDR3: TGTGCCAGTATATCGGATGAACCCAGCTCCTACAATGAGCAGTTCTTC. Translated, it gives CASISDEPSSYNEQFF.